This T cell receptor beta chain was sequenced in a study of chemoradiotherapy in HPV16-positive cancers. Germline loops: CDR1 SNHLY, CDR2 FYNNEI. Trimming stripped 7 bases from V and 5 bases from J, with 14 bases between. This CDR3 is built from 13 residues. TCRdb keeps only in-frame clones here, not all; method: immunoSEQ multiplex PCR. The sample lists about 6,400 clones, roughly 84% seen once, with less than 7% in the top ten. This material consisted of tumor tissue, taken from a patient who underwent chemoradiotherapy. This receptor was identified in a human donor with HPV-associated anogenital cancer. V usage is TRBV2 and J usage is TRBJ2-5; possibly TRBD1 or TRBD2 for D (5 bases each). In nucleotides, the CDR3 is TGTGCCAGCATACGTGGGACGGGGGAGACCCAGTACTTC. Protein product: CASIRGTGETQYF.